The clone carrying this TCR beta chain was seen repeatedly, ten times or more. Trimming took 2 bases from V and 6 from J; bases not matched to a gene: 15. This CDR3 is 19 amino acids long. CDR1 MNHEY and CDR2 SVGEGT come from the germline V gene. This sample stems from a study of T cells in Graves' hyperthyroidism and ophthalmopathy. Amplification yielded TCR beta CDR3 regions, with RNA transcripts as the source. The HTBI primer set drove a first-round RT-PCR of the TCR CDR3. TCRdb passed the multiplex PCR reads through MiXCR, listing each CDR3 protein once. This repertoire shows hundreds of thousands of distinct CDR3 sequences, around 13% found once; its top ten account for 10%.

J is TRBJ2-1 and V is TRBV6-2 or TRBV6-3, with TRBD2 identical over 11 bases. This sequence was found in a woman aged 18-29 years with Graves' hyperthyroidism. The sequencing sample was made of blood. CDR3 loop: CASSYTLLKLAGVGNEQFF. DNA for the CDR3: TGTGCCAGCAGTTACACCTTGCTTAAACTAGCGGGAGTCGGCAATGAGCAGTTCTTC.